The 3 T cell receptor beta chains listed next were all sequenced from one sample in a study of memory CD4+ T cells and cytomegalovirus serostatus. The sort gate was single viable CD3+CD4+CD8-CD45RO+ cells for memory CD4+ T cells. Produced via immunoSEQ multiplex PCR; TCRdb's table is partial and in-frame only. This table has roughly 49,000 clones, just under 80% appearing once. Material: memory CD4+ T cells from blood. All receptors derive from an adult in good health and CMV-seronegative.

This chain connects TRBV7-2 to TRBJ1-5; the D gene is possibly TRBD1 (5 bases). The CDR3 runs to 14 residues. CDR1 is SGHTA and CDR2 is FQGNSA in the germline V gene. V was shortened by 4 bases and J by 7 bases, with 14 bases between the two germline ends. CDR3 region: CASSSQGGGQPQHF. The CDR3 DNA is TGTGCCAGCAGCTCTCAGGGAGGTGGGCAGCCCCAGCATTTT.

The chain employs TRBV6-6 and TRBJ2-7, with 7 positions matching TRBD2. The germline CDR1 and CDR2 sequences are MNHNY and SVGAGI (reference sequence). The V and J ends lost 5 bases and 2 bases, in that order; junction bases with no gene match: 9. The CDR3 contains 15 residues. The CDR3 region is CASSPSGGATYEQYF. Here the CDR3 DNA reads TGTGCCAGCAGTCCGTCGGGGGGAGCGACCTACGAGCAGTACTTC.

In this sample, this clone turned up a few times. The chain combines TRBV2 with TRBJ1-1, with 7 bases lining up with TRBD1. J gave up 2 bases and V 4 bases, and 1 base lay outside the gene matches. Germline CDR1 reads SNHLY; CDR2 reads FYNNEI. This CDR3 has 13 residues. The CDR3 bases are TGTGCCAGCAGTGGACAGGGCAACACTGAAGCTTTCTTT. Translation gives CASSGQGNTEAFF.